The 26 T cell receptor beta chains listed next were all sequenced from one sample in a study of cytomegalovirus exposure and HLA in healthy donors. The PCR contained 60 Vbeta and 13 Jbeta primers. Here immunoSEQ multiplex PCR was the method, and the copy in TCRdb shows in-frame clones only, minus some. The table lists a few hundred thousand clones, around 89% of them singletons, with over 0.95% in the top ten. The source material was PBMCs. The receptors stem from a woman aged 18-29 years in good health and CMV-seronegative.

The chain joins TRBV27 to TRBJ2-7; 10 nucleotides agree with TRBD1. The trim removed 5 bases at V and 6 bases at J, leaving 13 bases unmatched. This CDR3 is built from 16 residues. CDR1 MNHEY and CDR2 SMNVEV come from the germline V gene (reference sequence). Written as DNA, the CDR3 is TGTGCCAGCAGTAACGTTTTGGGGACAGGGGTTCGCGAGCAGTACTTC. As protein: CASSNVLGTGVREQYF.

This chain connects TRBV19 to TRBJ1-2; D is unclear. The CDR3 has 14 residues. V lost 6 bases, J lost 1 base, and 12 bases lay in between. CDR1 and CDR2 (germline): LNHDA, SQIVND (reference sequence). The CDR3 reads CASSPWPGNYGYTF. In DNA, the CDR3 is TGTGCCAGTAGCCCGTGGCCGGGTAACTATGGCTACACCTTC.

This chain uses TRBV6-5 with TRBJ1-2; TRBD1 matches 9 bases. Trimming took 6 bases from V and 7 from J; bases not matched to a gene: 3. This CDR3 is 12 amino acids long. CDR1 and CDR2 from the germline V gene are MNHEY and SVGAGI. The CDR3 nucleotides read TGTGCCAGCAGCCGGGACAGGGTTGGCTACACCTTC. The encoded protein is CASSRDRVGYTF.

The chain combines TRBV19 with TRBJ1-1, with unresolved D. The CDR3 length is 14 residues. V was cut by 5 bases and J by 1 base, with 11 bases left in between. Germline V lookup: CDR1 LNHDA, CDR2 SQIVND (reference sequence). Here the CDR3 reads CASSLGQWNTEAFF. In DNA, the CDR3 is TGTGCCAGTAGTTTGGGCCAATGGAACACTGAAGCTTTCTTT. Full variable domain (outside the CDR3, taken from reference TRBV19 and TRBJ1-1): DGGITQSPKYLFRKEGQNVTLSCEQNLNHDAMYWYRQDPGQGLRLIYYSQIVNDFQKGDIAEGYSVSREKKESFPLTVTSAQKNPTAFYLCASSLGQWNTEAFFGQGTRLTVV.

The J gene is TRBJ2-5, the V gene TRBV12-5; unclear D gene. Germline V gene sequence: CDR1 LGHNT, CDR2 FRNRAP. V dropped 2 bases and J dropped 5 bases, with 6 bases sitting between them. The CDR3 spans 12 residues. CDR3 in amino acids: CASGLTVETQYF. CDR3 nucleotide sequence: TGTGCTAGTGGTTTGACGGTTGAGACCCAGTACTTC.

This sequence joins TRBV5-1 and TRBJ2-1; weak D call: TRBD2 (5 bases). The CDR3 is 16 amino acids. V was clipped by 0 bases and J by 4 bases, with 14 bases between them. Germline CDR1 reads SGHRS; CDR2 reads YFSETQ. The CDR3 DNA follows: TGCGCCAGCAGCTTGGTAATAGCGAGACCGTACAATGAGCAGTTCTTC. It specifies CASSLVIARPYNEQFF.

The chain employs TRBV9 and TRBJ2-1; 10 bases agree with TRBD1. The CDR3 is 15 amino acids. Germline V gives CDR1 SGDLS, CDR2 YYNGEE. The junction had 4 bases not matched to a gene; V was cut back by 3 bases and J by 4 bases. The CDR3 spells CASSEDRGPYNEQFF. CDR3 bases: TGTGCCAGCAGCGAAGACAGGGGGCCTTACAATGAGCAGTTCTTC.

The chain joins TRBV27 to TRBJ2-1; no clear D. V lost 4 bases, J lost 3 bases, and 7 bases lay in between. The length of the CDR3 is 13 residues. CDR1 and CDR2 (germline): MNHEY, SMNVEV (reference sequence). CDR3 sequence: CASSSRIYNEQFF. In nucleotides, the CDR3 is TGTGCCAGCAGTTCTAGAATCTACAATGAGCAGTTCTTC.

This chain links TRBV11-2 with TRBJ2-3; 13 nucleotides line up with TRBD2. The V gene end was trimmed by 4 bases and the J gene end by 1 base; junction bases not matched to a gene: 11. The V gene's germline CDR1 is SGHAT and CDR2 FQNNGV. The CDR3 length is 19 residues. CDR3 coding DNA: TGTGCCAGCAGCTCTGAGGGGACTAGCGGGGTGTTGGGCACAGATACGCAGTATTTT. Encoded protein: CASSSEGTSGVLGTDTQYF. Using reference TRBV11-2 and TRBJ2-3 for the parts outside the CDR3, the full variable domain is EAGVAQSPRYKIIEKRQSVAFWCNPISGHATLYWYQQILGQGPKLLIQFQNNGVVDDSQLPKDRFSAERLKGVDSTLKIQPAKLEDSAVYLCASSSEGTSGVLGTDTQYFGPGTRLTVL.

CDR3 nucleotide sequence: TGTGCCAGCAGCTTGAACGGACAGGGGATTTTGAACACCGGGGAGCTGTTTTTT. Protein: CASSLNGQGILNTGELFF. The J gene is TRBJ2-2, the V gene TRBV27, with 9 bases that match TRBD1. After removal of 6 bases from V and 1 base from J, the junction contained 12 bases not matched to a gene. The germline gives CDR1 MNHEY, CDR2 SMNVEV (reference sequence). The CDR3 runs 18 residues.

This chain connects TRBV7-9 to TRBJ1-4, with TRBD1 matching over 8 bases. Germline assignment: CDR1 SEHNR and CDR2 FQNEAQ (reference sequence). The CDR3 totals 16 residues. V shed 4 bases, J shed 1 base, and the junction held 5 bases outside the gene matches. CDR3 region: CASSSGQGVTNEKLFF. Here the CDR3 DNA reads TGTGCCAGCAGCTCAGGACAGGGAGTAACTAATGAAAAACTGTTTTTT.

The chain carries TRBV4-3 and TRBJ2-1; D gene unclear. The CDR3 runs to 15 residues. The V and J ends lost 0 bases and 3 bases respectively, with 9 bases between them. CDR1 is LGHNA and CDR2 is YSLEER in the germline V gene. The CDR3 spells CASSQEWRSYNEQFF. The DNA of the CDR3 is TGCGCCAGCAGCCAAGAGTGGCGGAGCTACAATGAGCAGTTCTTC.

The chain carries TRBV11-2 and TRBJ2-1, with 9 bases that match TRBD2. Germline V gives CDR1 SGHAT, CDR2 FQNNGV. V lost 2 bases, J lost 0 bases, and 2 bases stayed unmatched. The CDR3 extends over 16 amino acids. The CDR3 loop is CASSLMTSGSYNEQFF. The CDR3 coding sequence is TGTGCCAGCAGCTTAATGACTAGCGGCTCCTACAATGAGCAGTTCTTC.

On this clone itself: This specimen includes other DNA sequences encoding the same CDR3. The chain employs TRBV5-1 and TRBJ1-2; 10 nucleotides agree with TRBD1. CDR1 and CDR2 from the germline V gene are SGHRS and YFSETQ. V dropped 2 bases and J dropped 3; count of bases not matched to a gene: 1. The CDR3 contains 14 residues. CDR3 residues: CASSLGQGDYGYTF. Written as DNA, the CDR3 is TGCGCCAGCAGCTTAGGACAGGGGGACTATGGCTACACCTTC. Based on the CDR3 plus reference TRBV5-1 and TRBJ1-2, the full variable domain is KAGVTQTPRYLIKTRGQQVTLSCSPISGHRSVSWYQQTPGQGLQFLFEYFSETQRNKGNFPGRFSGRQFSNSRSEMNVSTLELGDSALYLCASSLGQGDYGYTFGSGTRLTVV.

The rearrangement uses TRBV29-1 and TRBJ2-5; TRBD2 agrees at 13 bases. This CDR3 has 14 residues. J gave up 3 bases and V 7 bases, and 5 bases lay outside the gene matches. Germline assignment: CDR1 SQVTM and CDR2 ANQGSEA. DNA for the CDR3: TGCAGCGGAATAGGACTAGCGGGAGAAGAGACCCAGTACTTC. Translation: CSGIGLAGEETQYF.

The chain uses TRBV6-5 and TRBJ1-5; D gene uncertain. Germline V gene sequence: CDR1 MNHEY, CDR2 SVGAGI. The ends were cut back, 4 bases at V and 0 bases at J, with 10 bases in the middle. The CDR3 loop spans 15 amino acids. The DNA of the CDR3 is TGTGCCAGCAGTTTGACACCTTATAGCAATCAGCCCCAGCATTTT. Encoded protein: CASSLTPYSNQPQHF.

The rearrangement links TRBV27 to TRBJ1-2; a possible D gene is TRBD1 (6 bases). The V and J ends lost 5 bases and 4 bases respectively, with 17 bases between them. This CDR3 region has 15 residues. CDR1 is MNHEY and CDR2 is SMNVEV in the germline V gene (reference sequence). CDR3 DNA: TGTGCCAGCAGTCCCAACAGGGATTGGAGCTATGGCTACACCTTC. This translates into CASSPNRDWSYGYTF.

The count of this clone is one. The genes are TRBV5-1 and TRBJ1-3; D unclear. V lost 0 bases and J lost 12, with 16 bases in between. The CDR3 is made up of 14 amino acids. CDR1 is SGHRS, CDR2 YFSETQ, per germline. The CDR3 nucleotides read TGCGCCAGCAGCTTGGCGGGAGTGAGAACGGGCATATATTTT. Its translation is CASSLAGVRTGIYF.

The chain's CDR3 is CASSTWTGANRAYEQYF. The CDR3 DNA reads as TGTGCCAGCAGCACCTGGACAGGGGCAAATAGAGCCTACGAGCAGTACTTC. This sequence joins TRBV7-9 and TRBJ2-7; 9 bases match TRBD1. V was pared by 5 bases and J by 2 bases, with 13 bases of the junction left unmatched. Germline values: CDR1 SEHNR, CDR2 FQNEAQ (reference sequence). This CDR3 is built from 17 residues.

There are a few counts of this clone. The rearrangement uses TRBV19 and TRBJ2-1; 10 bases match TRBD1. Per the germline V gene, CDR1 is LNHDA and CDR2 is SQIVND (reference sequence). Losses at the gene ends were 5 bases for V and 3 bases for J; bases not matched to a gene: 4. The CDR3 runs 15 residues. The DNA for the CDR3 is TGTGCCAGTAGTCCCGACAGGGGGCGCTACAATGAGCAGTTCTTC. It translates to CASSPDRGRYNEQFF.

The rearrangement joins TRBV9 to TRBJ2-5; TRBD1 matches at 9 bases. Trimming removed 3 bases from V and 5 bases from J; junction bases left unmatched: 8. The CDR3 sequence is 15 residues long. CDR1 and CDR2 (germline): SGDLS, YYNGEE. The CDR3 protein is CASSALDRGVETQYF. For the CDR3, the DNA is TGTGCCAGCAGCGCCTTGGACAGGGGCGTCGAGACCCAGTACTTC.

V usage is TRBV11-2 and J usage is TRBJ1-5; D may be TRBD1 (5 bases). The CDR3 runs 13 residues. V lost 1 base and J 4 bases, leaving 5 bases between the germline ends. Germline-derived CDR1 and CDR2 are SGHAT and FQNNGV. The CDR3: CASSLGQNQPQHF. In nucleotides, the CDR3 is TGTGCCAGCAGCTTAGGACAGAATCAGCCCCAGCATTTT.

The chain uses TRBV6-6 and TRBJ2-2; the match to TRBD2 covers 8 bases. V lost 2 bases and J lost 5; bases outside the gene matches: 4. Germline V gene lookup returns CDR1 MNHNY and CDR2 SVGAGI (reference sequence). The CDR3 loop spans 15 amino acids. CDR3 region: CASSYGASGTGELFF. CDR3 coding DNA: TGTGCCAGCAGTTACGGTGCTAGCGGGACCGGGGAGCTGTTTTTT.

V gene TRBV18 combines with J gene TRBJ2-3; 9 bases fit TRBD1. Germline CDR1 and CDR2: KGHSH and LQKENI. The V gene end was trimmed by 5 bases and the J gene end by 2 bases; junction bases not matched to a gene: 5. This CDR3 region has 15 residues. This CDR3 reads CASSKGQGHTDTQYF. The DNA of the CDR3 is TGTGCCAGCTCAAAGGGACAGGGCCACACAGATACGCAGTATTTT.

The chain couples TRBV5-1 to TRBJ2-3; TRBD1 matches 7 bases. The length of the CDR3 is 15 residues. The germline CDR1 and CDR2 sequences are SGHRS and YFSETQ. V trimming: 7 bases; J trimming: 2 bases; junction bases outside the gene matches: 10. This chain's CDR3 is CASSGAGGHTDTQYF. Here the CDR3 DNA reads TGCGCCAGCTCGGGTGCAGGGGGACACACAGATACGCAGTATTTT.

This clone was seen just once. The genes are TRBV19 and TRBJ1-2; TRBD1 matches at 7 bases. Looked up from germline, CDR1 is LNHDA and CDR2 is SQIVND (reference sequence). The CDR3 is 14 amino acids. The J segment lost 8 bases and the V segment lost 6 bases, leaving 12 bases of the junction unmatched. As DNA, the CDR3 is TGTGCCAGTAGAACAGGGGCCCAGCAGGGCGGCTACACCTTC. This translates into CASRTGAQQGGYTF.